This TCR beta chain was recorded in a study of PD-1 blockade in classical Hodgkin lymphoma. The repertoire was sequenced with immunoSEQ multiplex PCR; TCRdb's copy has only in-frame clones and lacks some. This table has around 23,000 clones, approximately 88% appearing once. With 5 bases removed from V and 0 bases from J, the gap between germline ends came to 13 bases. Germline V gene data show CDR1 as SGHRS and CDR2 as YFSETQ. CDR3 length: 15 residues. Described time point: cycle 4 day 1 (C4D1), after 5 to 7 weeks of nivolumab. Brentuximab vedotin exposure varied, and every patient relapsed after autologous stem cell transplantation. General study points: Complete responders had baseline diversity similar to newly diagnosed patients.

In regard to this clone: The antigen remains undetermined.

Sequenced material: peripheral blood mononuclear cells (PBMCs), taken before the fourth cycle of nivolumab. The TCR was taken from a human donor with classical Hodgkin lymphoma. The chain carries TRBV5-1 and TRBJ2-3; no reliable D call. CDR3 DNA: TGCGCCAGCAGAACCTTAGCAGTCAGCACAGATACGCAGTATTTT. Its translation is CASRTLAVSTDTQYF.